This T cell receptor (beta chain) was sequenced in a study of shared clonotypes between healthy human individuals. General observations from the study: A reduction in generation probabilities was seen for non-shared clonotypes relative to those shared by all four donors.

In regard to this clone: Antigen: not known.

CD45RO-negative CD8 cells positively selected for CCR7 made up the naive population, which excluded terminally differentiated effector memory CD45RA+ cells. The germline V gene has CDR1 SGHAT and CDR2 FQNNGV. V shed 5 bases, J shed 5 bases, and the junction held 8 bases outside the gene matches. The CDR3 runs 14 residues. The protocol was immunoSEQ multiplex PCR, while the TCRdb copy is restricted to in-frame clones and leaves out a portion. The sample includes around 2,000,000 clones, about 95% of them seen just once. Sequences were obtained from naive CD8+ T cells sorted from blood. The J gene is TRBJ2-5, the V gene TRBV11-2; TRBD2 matches at 7 bases. This TCR was recovered from a young man in good health. CDR3 in amino acids: CASSPMWGGETQYF. The CDR3, as DNA: TGTGCCAGCAGCCCGATGTGGGGGGGGGAGACCCAGTACTTC.